This record covers a single T cell receptor beta chain. Its target is unknown. In germline, CDR1 is SGHDN, CDR2 FVKESK. Trimming removed 5 bases from V and 5 bases from J; junction bases left unmatched: 10. The CDR3 is 15 amino acids. This sample was taken from a study of cytomegalovirus exposure and HLA in healthy donors. With 60 Vbeta and 13 Jbeta primers, the PCR was carried out. TCRdb's table, derived via immunoSEQ multiplex PCR, lists solely in-frame clones and lacks some. Among about 130,000 clones listed, approximately 80% were seen once. Study-wide results and limits: An assumption of roughly uniform sequencing depth across donors underlay the presence/absence analyses. Listed as cytomegalovirus-associated were roughly 180 TCR beta chains.

Sequencing was done on a sample of PBMCs. The TCR was taken from a middle-aged man in good health and CMV-seronegative. The chain carries TRBV14 and TRBJ2-5; 8 positions match TRBD2. The CDR3 DNA sequence: TGTGCCAGCAGCTTTCTAGCGGGCGGGGCGGAGACCCAGTACTTC. Translating it yields CASSFLAGGAETQYF.